The 23 T cell receptor beta chains below all came from one sample that was sequenced in a study of cytomegalovirus exposure and HLA in healthy donors. Primers included in the PCR were 60 Vbeta and 13 Jbeta primers. The protocol was immunoSEQ multiplex PCR, while the TCRdb copy is restricted to in-frame clones and leaves out a portion. This table holds around 76,000 clones, roughly 67% found once. Sequencing input: PBMCs. Receptors originate from a middle-aged man in good health and CMV-seropositive.

The chain has TRBV5-4 and TRBJ2-2; D perhaps matches TRBD1 (6 bases). The V gene's germline CDR1 is SGHNT and CDR2 YYREEE (reference sequence). Trimming removed 4 bases from V and 2 bases from J, with 12 bases in between. The CDR3 has 15 residues. The CDR3 sequence is CASSPGTPNTGELFF. The CDR3 DNA sequence: TGTGCCAGCAGCCCCGGGACACCCAACACCGGGGAGCTGTTTTTT.

The chain is built from TRBV6-1 and TRBJ1-5, with D possibly TRBD1 on 6 matching bases. From germline, CDR1 is MNHNS and CDR2 SASEGT. The CDR3 runs 14 residues. V lost 1 base to trimming and J lost 6 bases, with 10 bases between them. CDR3 residues: CASSEGTAAQPQHF. The CDR3, as DNA: TGTGCCAGCAGTGAAGGGACAGCCGCTCAGCCCCAGCATTTT.

The chain is built from TRBV7-2 and TRBJ1-6, with D maybe TRBD1 (5 bases). The V end was cut by 1 base, the J end by 8 bases, with 15 bases between. The CDR3 extends over 16 amino acids. The germline V gene encodes CDR1 SGHTA and CDR2 FQGNSA. CDR3 nucleotide sequence: TGTGCCAGCAGCTTAGTCCCAGGGAACCGAGATTCACCCCTCCACTTT. Amino acid sequence: CASSLVPGNRDSPLHF. Full variable domain (remainder filled in from reference TRBV7-2 and TRBJ1-6): GAGVSQSPSNKVTEKGKDVELRCDPISGHTALYWYRQSLGQGLEFLIYFQGNSAPDKSGLPSDRFSAERTGGSVSTLTIQRTQQEDSAVYLCASSLVPGNRDSPLHFGNGTRLTVT.

V gene TRBV5-1 combines with J gene TRBJ2-6; D uncertain. Deletions cut 5 bases from V and 0 bases from J, with 18 bases between. Germline values: CDR1 SGHRS, CDR2 YFSETQ. This CDR3 spans 18 amino acids. The CDR3 is CASSPTPDGASGANVLTF. The CDR3 DNA reads as TGCGCCAGCAGTCCAACCCCTGACGGAGCCTCTGGGGCCAACGTCCTGACTTTC.

As regards this clone: Other DNA sequences in this sample translate to the same CDR3. This chain uses TRBV5-6 with TRBJ2-7; D gene unclear. V shed 4 bases and J shed 0 bases, with 2 bases lying between them. This CDR3 has 11 residues. The germline CDR1 and CDR2 sequences are SGHDT and YYEEEE. CDR3 sequence (DNA): TGTGCCAGCAGCCGCTCCTACGAGCAGTACTTC. Amino acid sequence: CASSRSYEQYF.

This clone has just a few counts. The chain combines TRBV6-6 with TRBJ1-1; D ambiguous. The CDR3 spans 11 residues. V was clipped by 6 bases and J by 4 bases, with 6 bases between them. Germline V lookup: CDR1 MNHNY, CDR2 SVGAGI (reference sequence). The CDR3 loop reads CASSVGTEAFF. CDR3 in DNA: TGTGCCAGCAGCGTCGGCACTGAAGCTTTCTTT.

CDR3 sequence reads: CSARGFYNEQFF. CDR3 DNA sequence: TGCAGCGCCCGAGGGTTCTACAATGAGCAGTTCTTC. The chain carries TRBV29-1 and TRBJ2-1, with D possibly being TRBD2 (5 bases). Per the germline V gene, CDR1 is SQVTM and CDR2 is ANQGSEA. V shed 7 bases and J shed 3 bases, with 10 bases lying between them. The CDR3 runs to 12 residues.

The chain recombines TRBV7-2 with TRBJ1-5; 9 nucleotides match TRBD1. J gave up 0 bases and V 4 bases, and 13 bases lay outside the gene matches. The CDR3 loop spans 19 amino acids. Looked up from germline, CDR1 is SGHTA and CDR2 is FQGNSA. The DNA for the CDR3 is TGTGCCAGCAGCTCCGTCCCGGGACAGGGATTTTATAGCAATCAGCCCCAGCATTTT. Its translation: CASSSVPGQGFYSNQPQHF.

The rearrangement links TRBV28 to TRBJ2-7, with 8 bases lining up with TRBD2. J lost 5 bases, V lost 2 bases, and 5 bases had no gene match. CDR3 length: 14 amino acids. CDR1 and CDR2 (germline): MDHEN, SYDVKM. The CDR3 nucleotides read TGTGCCAGCAGTTTAACAAGCGGGGGTGACGAGCAGTACTTC. This codes for CASSLTSGGDEQYF.

The chain combines TRBV7-2 with TRBJ2-3; TRBD2 matches at 11 bases. V trimming: 1 base; J trimming: 6 bases; junction bases outside the gene matches: 15. CDR1 and CDR2 from the germline V gene are SGHTA and FQGNSA. The CDR3 is 19 residues long. The DNA for the CDR3 is TGTGCCAGCAGCTTAGGCTGGGATAGCGGGGGGGTCAGCGGGGATACGCAGTATTTT. The encoded protein is CASSLGWDSGGVSGDTQYF.

This clone was seen a single time. This chain connects TRBV6-5 to TRBJ1-3, with a tentative D call TRBD1 (6 bases). CDR1 MNHEY and CDR2 SVGAGI come from the germline V gene. Deletions cut 6 bases from V and 2 bases from J, with 14 bases between. This CDR3 region has 15 residues. The CDR3, as DNA: TGTGCCAGCAGCCTGACAGGTGGAACTGGAAACACCATATATTTT. It codes for CASSLTGGTGNTIYF.

The table lists this clone with a few counts. This chain connects TRBV2 to TRBJ1-1; D is possibly TRBD1 (6 bases). In germline, CDR1 is SNHLY, CDR2 FYNNEI. V was cut by 8 bases and J by 2 bases, with 12 bases left in between. This CDR3 has 13 residues. The CDR3 reads CASLQGRNTEAFF. CDR3 in DNA: TGTGCCAGCTTACAGGGACGAAACACTGAAGCTTTCTTT.

This clone came up a few times. The rearrangement joins TRBV19 to TRBJ1-1; 7 bases match TRBD1. This CDR3 region has 15 residues. Per the germline V gene, CDR1 is LNHDA and CDR2 is SQIVND (reference sequence). The ends lost 2 bases at V and 4 bases at J; junction bases unmatched: 7. The CDR3 spells CASSITGDRLTEAFF. The CDR3 nucleotides are TGTGCCAGTAGTATAACCGGGGACAGACTCACTGAAGCTTTCTTT. Full variable domain (missing parts from reference TRBV19 and TRBJ1-1): DGGITQSPKYLFRKEGQNVTLSCEQNLNHDAMYWYRQDPGQGLRLIYYSQIVNDFQKGDIAEGYSVSREKKESFPLTVTSAQKNPTAFYLCASSITGDRLTEAFFGQGTRLTVV.

The chain uses TRBV7-2 and TRBJ1-3; D ambiguous. Germline V lookup: CDR1 SGHTA, CDR2 FQGNSA. The V end lost 5 bases, the J end lost 4 bases, and 12 bases lay between the germline ends. The CDR3 spans 14 residues. This CDR3 is CASSLLSAGNTIYF. The CDR3 region has the DNA TGTGCCAGCAGCCTCCTGAGCGCGGGAAACACCATATATTTT.

The chain carries TRBV30 and TRBJ2-1; TRBD2 aligns across 10 bases. CDR1 and CDR2 from the germline V gene are GTSNPN and SVGIG (reference sequence). Germline trimming cut 3 bases from V and 5 bases from J; bases unmatched to any gene: 7. The CDR3 length is 15 residues. CDR3: CAWSVSGGPHNEQFF. Here the CDR3 DNA reads TGTGCCTGGAGCGTTAGCGGGGGGCCCCACAATGAGCAGTTCTTC.

The V and J genes are TRBV7-2 and TRBJ1-5; D not certain. Germline CDR1 is SGHTA and CDR2 is FQGNSA. With 1 base removed from V and 0 bases from J, the gap between germline ends came to 7 bases. The CDR3 spans 15 residues. The CDR3, as DNA: TGTGCCAGCAGCTTAGATCCGTATAGCAATCAGCCCCAGCATTTT. Translating gives CASSLDPYSNQPQHF. The full variable domain, its missing parts supplied by reference TRBV7-2 and TRBJ1-5, is GAGVSQSPSNKVTEKGKDVELRCDPISGHTALYWYRQSLGQGLEFLIYFQGNSAPDKSGLPSDRFSAERTGGSVSTLTIQRTQQEDSAVYLCASSLDPYSNQPQHFGDGTRLSIL.

This chain connects TRBV5-1 to TRBJ2-7; D may be TRBD2 (7 bases). CDR1 is SGHRS and CDR2 is YFSETQ in the germline V gene. CDR3 length equals 15 residues. V shed 0 bases and J shed 5 bases, with 15 bases lying between them. CDR3 sequence (DNA): TGCGCCAGCAGCTTGGCCTGGGGGGGCATGGACGAGCAGTACTTC. Translation: CASSLAWGGMDEQYF.

This clone has ten or more counts. This chain connects TRBV4-1 to TRBJ1-2; possible D gene TRBD1, 6 bases. This CDR3 is 16 amino acids long. The germline CDR1 and CDR2 sequences are MGHRA and YSYEKL. Trimming stripped 7 bases from V and 2 bases from J, with 20 bases between. The CDR3 bases are TGCGCCAGCATCCCCGAACCCGGACAGAGAAACTATGGCTACACCTTC. The encoded protein is CASIPEPGQRNYGYTF.

The rearrangement links TRBV28 to TRBJ2-3, with D possibly TRBD2 on 6 matching bases. V was shortened by 8 bases and J by 3 bases, with 24 bases between the two germline ends. Germline V lookup: CDR1 MDHEN, CDR2 SYDVKM. The length of the CDR3 is 17 residues. CDR3 in amino acids: CASEGGEAGRRTDTQYF. CDR3 coding DNA: TGTGCCAGCGAGGGCGGGGAGGCAGGCCGCCGGACAGATACGCAGTATTTT.

The rearrangement uses TRBV19 and TRBJ2-1; 10 bases map to TRBD2. With V trimmed by 1 base and J by 4 bases, 1 base remained unmatched. Germline V CDR1 and CDR2: LNHDA, SQIVND (reference sequence). This CDR3 region has 15 residues. CDR3 loop: CASSIGTSGYNEQFF. CDR3 coding DNA: TGTGCCAGTAGTATAGGGACTAGCGGTTACAATGAGCAGTTCTTC. The full variable domain, with the rest looked up from reference TRBV19 and TRBJ2-1, is DGGITQSPKYLFRKEGQNVTLSCEQNLNHDAMYWYRQDPGQGLRLIYYSQIVNDFQKGDIAEGYSVSREKKESFPLTVTSAQKNPTAFYLCASSIGTSGYNEQFFGPGTRLTVL.

The V call is TRBV5-4, the J call TRBJ2-2; TRBD1 aligns across 9 bases. This CDR3 comprises 17 residues. V shed 4 bases and J 0 bases; nucleotides not matched to a gene: 7. The germline gives CDR1 SGHNT, CDR2 YYREEE (reference sequence). In nucleotides, the CDR3 is TGTGCCAGCAGCCCAGACGGACAGGGGCCGAACACCGGGGAGCTGTTTTTT. Amino acids: CASSPDGQGPNTGELFF.

Details on this clone: Other nucleotide sequences in the sample specify the same CDR3. The gene calls are TRBV27 and TRBJ2-7, with D perhaps TRBD1 (5 bases). Per the germline V gene, CDR1 is MNHEY and CDR2 is SMNVEV (reference sequence). V gave up 2 bases and J gave up 0 bases, with 8 bases separating them. There are 14 residues in the CDR3. The CDR3: CASSLGQGSYEQYF. The CDR3 DNA sequence: TGTGCCAGCAGTTTAGGGCAGGGCTCCTACGAGCAGTACTTC.

The J gene is TRBJ2-7, the V gene TRBV11-2; perhaps TRBD1 as D (7 bases). V was pared by 4 bases and J by 0 bases, with 13 bases between. Germline V gene lookup returns CDR1 SGHAT and CDR2 FQNNGV. The CDR3 runs 15 residues. CDR3 protein: CASSSFRGASYEQYF. In nucleotides, the CDR3 is TGTGCCAGCAGCTCTTTCAGGGGGGCCTCCTACGAGCAGTACTTC.